The source of this T cell receptor beta chain is a study of OX40 agonist ivuxolimab in advanced cancers. Study overall: Earlier treatment with anti-PD-1, anti-PD-L1 or anti-CTLA-4 was permitted, and over 35% had received some. Notes on the study in general: Determination of antigen specificity was not performed for the expanded peripheral T cells.

A word on this clone: Antigen: not known.

Only in-frame clones appear in the TCRdb table, and some are missing; sequencing was by immunoSEQ multiplex PCR. Of fewer than 55,000 clones in the sample, approximately 80% were seen once. V dropped 0 bases and J dropped 0 bases, with 14 bases sitting between them. This CDR3 is built from 18 residues. The V gene's germline CDR1 is KGHSH and CDR2 LQKENI. The chain carries TRBV18 and TRBJ2-2; the D gene is possibly TRBD2 (6 bases). The sample in question was CD4+ or CD8+ T cells sorted from blood, obtained in a trial of the OX40 agonist ivuxolimab. The receptor was isolated from an adult with an advanced solid tumor such as melanoma, head and neck, liver or kidney cancer. The CDR3 region is CASSPPWGEDANTGELFF. CDR3 DNA sequence: TGTGCCAGCTCACCACCGTGGGGGGAGGACGCGAACACCGGGGAGCTGTTTTTT.